The 27 T cell receptor beta chains presented below share a single source sample, sequenced in a study of CD8 T cells in ankylosing spondylitis. A single record per CDR3 protein comes from TCRdb applying MiXCR to the 5' RACE reads. The sample records more than 250,000 distinct CDR3 sequences, roughly 12% being singletons. Sequences were obtained from blood, either unsorted or a sorted T cell fraction (not recorded which). The source is a female donor with ankylosing spondylitis or in good health (not recorded which).

The table lists this clonotype with many counts. This rearrangement joins TRBV19 to TRBJ2-7; tentative D call: TRBD1 (6 bases). The V end was cut by 4 bases, the J end by 0 bases, with 16 bases between. Germline lookup yields CDR1 LNHDA and CDR2 SQIVND (reference sequence). The CDR3 length is 16 residues. CDR3 residues: CASSTLQGQSSYEQYF. Written as DNA, the CDR3 is TGTGCCAGTAGTACCCTACAGGGCCAAAGCTCCTACGAGCAGTACTTC.

This clonotype has a count of ten or more. This chain joins TRBV24-1 and TRBJ2-7; D remains unclear. The CDR3 is 11 amino acids. The V gene's germline CDR1 is KGHDR and CDR2 SFDVKD. V was trimmed by 4 bases and J by 4 bases, leaving 4 bases between them. CDR3 in DNA: TGTGCCACCAGTGACAGATACGAGCAGTACTTC. Residues: CATSDRYEQYF.

This clonotype was seen only a few times. The chain is built from TRBV12-3 or TRBV12-4 and TRBJ2-7, with D possibly being TRBD1 (6 bases). The CDR3 spans 15 residues. Trimming removed 5 bases at V and 4 bases at J, with 18 bases between. The CDR3 coding sequence is TGTGCCAGCAGTCTTTTCCGGGACACACCATACGAGCAGTACTTC. It yields the protein CASSLFRDTPYEQYF.

This clonotype occurred a few times. The genes are TRBV5-1 and TRBJ2-7; D is tentatively TRBD1 or TRBD2 (6 bases each). Germline loops: CDR1 SGHRS, CDR2 YFSETQ. This CDR3 comprises 16 residues. The ends were cut back, 4 bases at V and 2 bases at J, with 19 bases in the middle. This CDR3 reads CASSLGGTLNTYEQYF. For the CDR3, the DNA is TGCGCCAGCAGCCTAGGGGGGACGTTGAATACCTACGAGCAGTACTTC.

The rearrangement joins TRBV9 to TRBJ2-1; D is ambiguous. The CDR3 covers 16 residues. CDR1 and CDR2 from the germline V gene are SGDLS and YYNGEE. Trimming took off 3 bases at V and 7 bases at J, with 20 bases between the two ends. Written as DNA, the CDR3 is TGTGCCAGCAGCGCTCCCTTTGTGGGGTTGGGGAATGAGCAGTTCTTC. Amino acid sequence: CASSAPFVGLGNEQFF.

This clonotype was seen a few times. This sequence joins TRBV7-2 and TRBJ1-1; 7 nucleotides align to TRBD1. V trimming: 2 bases; J trimming: 7 bases; junction bases outside the gene matches: 4. The CDR3 totals 13 residues. The germline V gene encodes CDR1 SGHTA and CDR2 FQGNSA. CDR3 sequence reads: CASSLLSGGEAFF. CDR3 coding DNA: TGTGCCAGCAGCTTACTGTCAGGGGGTGAAGCTTTCTTT.

V and J are TRBV20-1 and TRBJ2-1; 11 bases are a match to TRBD1. Trimming cost V 2 bases and J 7 bases; bases outside gene matches: 10. The germline gives CDR1 DFQATT, CDR2 SNEGSKA (reference sequence). This CDR3 is 16 amino acids long. CDR3 in DNA: TGCAGTGCTAGACAGCCCGGGACAGGGGGTTGGAATGAGCAGTTCTTC. It codes for CSARQPGTGGWNEQFF.

The sample holds many counts of this clonotype. The rearrangement uses TRBV28 and TRBJ2-5; D ambiguous. The germline gives CDR1 MDHEN, CDR2 SYDVKM. Trimming removed 7 bases from V and 2 bases from J, with 11 bases in between. CDR3 length: 13 residues. CDR3 coding DNA: TGTGCCAGCAACGTCCACGTACAAGAGACCCAGTACTTC. Translated: CASNVHVQETQYF. Full variable domain (remainder filled in from reference TRBV28 and TRBJ2-5): DVKVTQSSRYLVKRTGEKVFLECVQDMDHENMFWYRQDPGLGLRLIYFSYDVKMKEKGDIPEGYSVSREKKERFSLILESASTNQTSMYLCASNVHVQETQYFGPGTRLLVL.

This clonotype has ten or more counts. J is TRBJ2-2 and V is TRBV27; no clear D. Trimming removed 2 bases at V and 4 bases at J, with 17 bases between. The CDR3 spans 17 residues. The germline V gene encodes CDR1 MNHEY and CDR2 SMNVEV (reference sequence). CDR3 residues: CASSLKVYSSSTGELFF. The CDR3 coding sequence is TGTGCCAGCAGTTTAAAGGTTTATTCGTCGTCCACCGGGGAGCTGTTTTTT.

This clonotype has only a few counts. The V call is TRBV7-9, the J call TRBJ2-1; D is undetermined. The germline V gene encodes CDR1 SEHNR and CDR2 FQNEAQ (reference sequence). V lost 5 bases and J lost 5, with 16 bases in between. The CDR3 extends over 15 amino acids. The CDR3 sequence: CASSPSWWQNNEQFF. CDR3 nucleotides: TGTGCCAGCAGCCCATCCTGGTGGCAGAACAATGAGCAGTTCTTC.

The V gene is TRBV6-1, the J gene TRBJ1-5; no clear D gene. Trimming left V 0 bases short and J 4 bases short, with 10 bases between. CDR1 is MNHNS and CDR2 is SASEGT in the germline V gene. CDR3 length equals 15 residues. CDR3 DNA sequence: TGTGCCAGCAGTGAAGCTGTGGTTGGTAATCAGCCCCAGCATTTT. Translated: CASSEAVVGNQPQHF.

The rearrangement links TRBV3-1 to TRBJ2-4; D is unclear. This CDR3 has 14 residues. Germline CDR1 is LGHDT and CDR2 is YNNKEL (reference sequence). V dropped 1 base and J dropped 0 bases, with 4 bases sitting between them. CDR3 residues: CASSQGLAKNIQYF. In nucleotides, the CDR3 is TGTGCCAGCAGCCAAGGGTTAGCCAAAAACATTCAGTACTTC.

This chain links TRBV28 with TRBJ1-2; D is ambiguous. V lost 5 bases and J lost 4, with 8 bases in between. Looked up from germline, CDR1 is MDHEN and CDR2 is SYDVKM. This CDR3 has 12 amino acids. CDR3: CASSPRTYGYTF. The CDR3 DNA is TGTGCCAGCAGTCCAAGGACCTATGGCTACACCTTC.

Of note for this clonotype: Since a much larger clone is just one base distant, this may be a read error. Because the CDR3 is missing its conserved closing phenylalanine or tryptophan, this is likely a read error. The chain joins TRBV20-1 to TRBJ1-1, with a possible D match to TRBD1 (6 bases). The CDR3 spans 12 residues. V lost 1 base and J 7 bases, leaving 10 bases between the germline ends. The germline gives CDR1 DFQATT, CDR2 SNEGSKA (reference sequence). The CDR3 here is CSARGGAIEAFL. The CDR3, as DNA: TGCAGTGCTAGAGGGGGGGCGATTGAAGCTTTCCTT.

This clonotype was seen only a few times. V is TRBV7-9 and J is TRBJ2-2; TRBD1 or TRBD2 may be the D gene (5 bases each). Deletions cut 5 bases from V and 0 bases from J, with 10 bases between. The CDR3 spans 15 residues. In germline, CDR1 is SEHNR, CDR2 FQNEAQ (reference sequence). CDR3 sequence reads: CASSQRGPNTGELFF. CDR3 coding DNA: TGTGCCAGCAGCCAGAGGGGCCCGAACACCGGGGAGCTGTTTTTT.

This clonotype was seen many times. The chain carries TRBV20-1 and TRBJ1-3; 8 positions match TRBD1. CDR1 and CDR2 (germline): DFQATT, SNEGSKA (reference sequence). V trimming: 4 bases; J trimming: 4 bases; junction bases outside the gene matches: 6. The CDR3 sequence is 14 residues long. The CDR3 loop is CSATGQGFGNTIYF. DNA for the CDR3: TGCAGTGCTACCGGACAGGGCTTCGGAAACACCATATATTTT.

This clonotype occurred many times. This chain uses TRBV7-8 with TRBJ1-6, with a tentative D call TRBD1 (5 bases). The CDR3 is made up of 14 amino acids. Germline V gene data show CDR1 as SGHVS and CDR2 as FQNEAQ. Between the trimmed V and J ends, which lost 5 bases and 5 bases, there was a span of 10 bases. The chain's CDR3 is CASSPGQNNSPLHF. DNA of the CDR3: TGTGCCAGCAGCCCTGGACAAAATAATTCACCCCTCCACTTT.

In its sample, this clonotype was seen many times. Here the CDR3 reads CSARTGNYGYTF. The CDR3 DNA sequence: TGCAGTGCTCGGACAGGGAACTATGGCTACACCTTC. J is TRBJ1-2 and V is TRBV20-1; 8 bases align to TRBD1. J lost 2 bases, V lost 5 bases, and 1 base had no gene match. This CDR3 spans 12 amino acids. Germline CDR1 and CDR2: DFQATT and SNEGSKA (reference sequence).

The chain couples TRBV9 to TRBJ2-5; 11 bases fit TRBD2. Trimming at V came to 4 bases and at J to 1 base, leaving 6 bases not matched to a gene. The CDR3 spans 16 residues. Germline values: CDR1 SGDLS, CDR2 YYNGEE. CDR3 amino acids: CASSPTSGGPQETQYF. DNA of the CDR3: TGTGCCAGCAGCCCCACTAGCGGGGGACCCCAAGAGACCCAGTACTTC. Together with reference TRBV9 and TRBJ2-5, the CDR3 gives the full variable domain: DSGVTQTPKHLITATGQRVTLRCSPRSGDLSVYWYQQSLDQGLQFLIQYYNGEERAKGNILERFSAQQFPDLHSELNLSSLELGDSALYFCASSPTSGGPQETQYFGPGTRLLVL.

This clonotype came up many times. The rearrangement joins TRBV20-1 to TRBJ2-2; D perhaps matches TRBD2 (5 bases). Trimming stripped 0 bases from V and 6 bases from J, with 17 bases between. Germline V gene data show CDR1 as DFQATT and CDR2 as SNEGSKA (reference sequence). The CDR3 extends over 16 amino acids. This CDR3 is CSARDVRVGGSGELFF. The DNA of the CDR3 is TGCAGTGCTAGAGATGTGCGGGTAGGAGGTTCCGGGGAGCTGTTTTTT.

This clonotype has a handful of counts. The chain recombines TRBV5-1 with TRBJ1-2, with D possibly matching TRBD1 (5 bases). The germline V gene encodes CDR1 SGHRS and CDR2 YFSETQ. The ends were cut back, 1 base at V and 0 bases at J, with 16 bases in the middle. There are 17 residues in the CDR3. The CDR3 is CASSLMAGSSTNYGYTF. The CDR3, as DNA: TGCGCCAGCAGCTTGATGGCAGGGTCGTCGACTAACTATGGCTACACCTTC.

J is TRBJ2-7 and V is TRBV20-1, with 13 bases fitting TRBD2. The CDR3 has 13 amino acids. J gave up 6 bases and V 6 bases, and 5 bases lay outside the gene matches. Germline CDR1 and CDR2: DFQATT and SNEGSKA (reference sequence). For the CDR3, the DNA is TGCAGTGCGCGCGGGACTAGCGGGGCCGAGCAGTACTTC. It translates to CSARGTSGAEQYF.

The chain uses TRBV19 and TRBJ1-4; 8 bases align to TRBD1. The J segment lost 7 bases and the V segment lost 11 bases, leaving 9 bases of the junction unmatched. The germline V gene encodes CDR1 LNHDA and CDR2 SQIVND (reference sequence). The CDR3 consists of 13 residues. CDR3 nucleotide sequence: TGTGCCGTGAATACAGGGGGTGGTGAAAAACTGTTTTTT. Amino acid sequence: CAVNTGGGEKLFF.

This clonotype was detected ten times or more. V gene TRBV5-1 combines with J gene TRBJ2-1, with D unclear. CDR1 is SGHRS and CDR2 is YFSETQ in the germline V gene. V shed 5 bases and J shed 6 bases, with 12 bases lying between them. The length of the CDR3 is 13 residues. The CDR3 here is CASRLEVSNEQFF. The CDR3 DNA is TGCGCCAGCAGGTTAGAGGTCTCCAATGAGCAGTTCTTC.

This clonotype has only a few counts. This rearrangement joins TRBV7-2 to TRBJ2-5, with 11 positions matching TRBD2. This CDR3 is built from 14 residues. Trimming at V came to 3 bases and at J to 5 bases, leaving 2 bases not matched to a gene. CDR1 is SGHTA, CDR2 FQGNSA, per germline. CDR3 nucleotide sequence: TGTGCCAGCAGCTTTTCTAGCGGGAGGGAGACCCAGTACTTC. Its protein is CASSFSSGRETQYF.

J is TRBJ1-2 and V is TRBV2; 7 nucleotides match TRBD1. The CDR3 extends over 15 amino acids. In germline, CDR1 is SNHLY, CDR2 FYNNEI. Unmatched junction bases numbered 7, after V lost 6 bases and J lost 0 bases. CDR3 protein: CASRLEGGPNYGYTF. CDR3 nucleotides: TGTGCCAGCAGATTGGAAGGGGGCCCTAACTATGGCTACACCTTC.

This clonotype was detected many times. The chain employs TRBV12-3 or TRBV12-4 and TRBJ2-2, with 13 bases that match TRBD2. The CDR3 consists of 16 residues. Trimming cost V 6 bases and J 5 bases; bases outside gene matches: 6. The CDR3 loop is CASRLAGGPRTGELFF. CDR3 sequence (DNA): TGTGCCAGCAGACTAGCGGGGGGGCCTCGGACCGGGGAGCTGTTTTTT.